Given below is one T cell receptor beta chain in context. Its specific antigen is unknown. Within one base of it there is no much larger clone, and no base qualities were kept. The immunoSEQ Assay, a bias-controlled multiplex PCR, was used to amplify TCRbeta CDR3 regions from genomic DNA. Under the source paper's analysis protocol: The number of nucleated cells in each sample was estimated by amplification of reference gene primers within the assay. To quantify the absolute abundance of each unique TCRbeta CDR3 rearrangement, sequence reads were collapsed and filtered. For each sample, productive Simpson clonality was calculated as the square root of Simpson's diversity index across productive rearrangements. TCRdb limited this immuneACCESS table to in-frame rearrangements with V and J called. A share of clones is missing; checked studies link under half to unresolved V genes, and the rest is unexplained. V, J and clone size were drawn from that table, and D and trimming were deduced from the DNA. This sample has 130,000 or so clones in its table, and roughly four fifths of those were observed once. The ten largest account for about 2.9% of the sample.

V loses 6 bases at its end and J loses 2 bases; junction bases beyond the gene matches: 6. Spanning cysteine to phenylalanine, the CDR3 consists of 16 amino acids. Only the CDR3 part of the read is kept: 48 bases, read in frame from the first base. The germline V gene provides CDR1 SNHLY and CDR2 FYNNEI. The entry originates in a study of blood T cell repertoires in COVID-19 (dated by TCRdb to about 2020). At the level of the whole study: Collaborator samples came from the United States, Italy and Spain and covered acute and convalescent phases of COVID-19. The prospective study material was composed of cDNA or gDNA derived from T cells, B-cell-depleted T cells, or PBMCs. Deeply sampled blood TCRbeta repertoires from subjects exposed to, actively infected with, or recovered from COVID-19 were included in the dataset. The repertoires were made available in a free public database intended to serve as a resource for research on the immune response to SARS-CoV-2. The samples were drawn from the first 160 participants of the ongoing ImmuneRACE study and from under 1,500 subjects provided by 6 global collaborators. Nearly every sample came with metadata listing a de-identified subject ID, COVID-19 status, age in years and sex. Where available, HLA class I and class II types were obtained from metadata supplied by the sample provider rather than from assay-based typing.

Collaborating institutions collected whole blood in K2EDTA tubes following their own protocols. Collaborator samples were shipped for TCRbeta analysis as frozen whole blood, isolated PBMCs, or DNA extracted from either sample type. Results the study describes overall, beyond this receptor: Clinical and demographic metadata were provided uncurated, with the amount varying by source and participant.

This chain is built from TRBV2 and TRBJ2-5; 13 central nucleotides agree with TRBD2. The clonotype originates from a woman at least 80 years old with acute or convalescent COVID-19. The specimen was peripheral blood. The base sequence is TGTGCCAGCAGGACCGGACTAGCGGGGGATCAAGAGACCCAGTACTTC. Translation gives CASRTGLAGDQETQYF.